Sequencing of this T cell receptor beta chain was carried out in a study of cytomegalovirus exposure and HLA in healthy donors. The study, taken as a whole, reports: Investigators reported around 150 TCR beta chains as tied to cytomegalovirus.

A multiplex PCR was run with 60 Vbeta primers and 13 Jbeta primers. Data came from immunoSEQ multiplex PCR; TCRdb stores just in-frame clones and leaves some out. Found here are 100,000 to 150,000 clones, around 80% of them singletons; the top ten hold approximately 2.4%. The CDR3 covers 15 residues. The germline V gene has CDR1 SGHRS and CDR2 YFSETQ. V trimming: 4 bases; J trimming: 7 bases; junction bases outside the gene matches: 8. With regard to this clone: Its antigen is not identified.

The chain joins TRBV5-1 to TRBJ1-6; 7 bases match TRBD1. The sample was PBMCs. This clonotype was sampled from a middle-aged man in good health and CMV-seronegative. CDR3 DNA: TGCGCCAGCAGCCTATCCGGGACAGTAAATTCACCCCTCCACTTT. Translated, it gives CASSLSGTVNSPLHF.